The 2 T cell receptor beta chains below were found in one sample sequenced in a study of PD-1 blockade in classical Hodgkin lymphoma. Sequenced by immunoSEQ multiplex PCR; TCRdb stores in-frame clones only, minus some. The table has roughly 50,000 clones, about nine tenths seen once. Documented time point: cycle 4 day 1 (C4D1), after five to seven weeks of nivolumab. Every single patient, without exception, relapsed after autologous stem cell transplantation, and brentuximab vedotin exposure varied. Sequencing was performed on peripheral blood mononuclear cells (PBMCs), taken before the fourth cycle of nivolumab. These receptors originate from a human donor with classical Hodgkin lymphoma.

This clone was detected only a few times. The chain has TRBV13 and TRBJ2-5; TRBD2 matches at 14 bases. Losses at the gene ends were 5 bases for V and 1 base for J; bases not matched to a gene: 3. Germline lookup yields CDR1 PRHDT and CDR2 FYEKMQ (reference sequence). The CDR3 extends over 16 amino acids. CDR3 region: CASSPGLAGGQETQYF. The CDR3 DNA sequence: TGTGCCAGCAGCCCCGGACTAGCGGGAGGCCAAGAGACCCAGTACTTC.

This chain connects TRBV5-1 to TRBJ2-7; TRBD2 agrees at 7 bases. CDR1 is SGHRS and CDR2 is YFSETQ in the germline V gene. J gave up 4 bases and V 1 base, and 11 bases lay outside the gene matches. The CDR3 has 16 amino acids. The chain's CDR3 is CASSLSLGGSVYEQYF. The CDR3 region has the DNA TGCGCCAGCAGCTTGAGTTTGGGGGGGTCGGTATACGAGCAGTACTTC. Combining the CDR3 with reference TRBV5-1 and TRBJ2-7 gives the whole variable domain KAGVTQTPRYLIKTRGQQVTLSCSPISGHRSVSWYQQTPGQGLQFLFEYFSETQRNKGNFPGRFSGRQFSNSRSEMNVSTLELGDSALYLCASSLSLGGSVYEQYFGPGTRLTVT.